The T cell receptor (beta chain) under discussion was sequenced for a study of cytomegalovirus exposure and HLA in healthy donors. This clone showed up just a few times. The PCR had 60 Vbeta and 13 Jbeta primers. Assay used: immunoSEQ multiplex PCR; TCRdb lists only in-frame clones, some missing. The sample has under 200,000 clones; 77% are singletons. Germline V gene data show CDR1 as MNHNS and CDR2 as SASEGT. The CDR3 is made up of 12 amino acids. Trimming pared 11 bases from V and 4 bases from J, leaving 12 bases between. The material sequenced was PBMCs. This TCR was recovered from a woman between 40 and 55 years old in good health and CMV-seropositive. This chain joins TRBV6-1 and TRBJ1-5; D not resolved. CDR3 in amino acids: CAGSWENQPQHF. The CDR3 DNA reads TGTGCCGGATCCTGGGAGAATCAGCCCCAGCATTTT.